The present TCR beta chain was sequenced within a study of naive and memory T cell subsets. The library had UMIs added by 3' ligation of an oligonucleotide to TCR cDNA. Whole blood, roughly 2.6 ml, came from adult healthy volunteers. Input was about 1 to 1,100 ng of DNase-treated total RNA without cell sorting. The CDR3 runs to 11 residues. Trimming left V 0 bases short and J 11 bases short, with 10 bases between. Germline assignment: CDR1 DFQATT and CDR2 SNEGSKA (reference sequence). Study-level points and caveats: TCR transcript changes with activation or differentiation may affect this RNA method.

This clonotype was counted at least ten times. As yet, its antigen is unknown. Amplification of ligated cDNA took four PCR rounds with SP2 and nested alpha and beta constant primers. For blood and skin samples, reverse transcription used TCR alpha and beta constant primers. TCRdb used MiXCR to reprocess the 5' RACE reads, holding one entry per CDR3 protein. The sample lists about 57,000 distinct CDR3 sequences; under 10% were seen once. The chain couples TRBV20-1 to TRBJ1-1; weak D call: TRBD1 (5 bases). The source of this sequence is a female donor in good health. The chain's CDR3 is CSARDRAGAFF. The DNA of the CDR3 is TGCAGTGCTAGAGATAGGGCAGGGGCTTTCTTT.